One and the same sample provided the 17 T cell receptor beta chains below, sequenced in a study of ipilimumab plus nivolumab after autologous stem cell transplantation. Produced via immunoSEQ multiplex PCR; TCRdb's table is partial and in-frame only. The sample shows tens of thousands of clones, roughly 90% of them seen only once. Sample: PBMCs, taken in a trial of ipilimumab plus nivolumab as post-transplant consolidation. The source of these receptors is a male donor with multiple myeloma.

The gene calls are TRBV5-1 and TRBJ1-1; weak D call: TRBD1 (5 bases). The V and J ends lost 2 bases and 0 bases respectively, with 14 bases between them. CDR3 length equals 16 residues. CDR1 and CDR2 (germline): SGHRS, YFSETQ. The CDR3 region is CASSFMSQGMNTEAFF. CDR3 in DNA: TGCGCCAGCAGCTTCATGAGCCAGGGTATGAACACTGAAGCTTTCTTT.

This chain links TRBV30 with TRBJ1-3, with D hard to call. The CDR3 is 14 residues long. The V end lost 4 bases, the J end lost 3 bases, and 13 bases lay between the germline ends. Germline values: CDR1 GTSNPN, CDR2 SVGIG (reference sequence). Here the CDR3 reads CAWMYASLGNTIYF. CDR3 nucleotide sequence: TGTGCCTGGATGTACGCGAGTCTTGGAAACACCATATATTTT.

The genes are TRBV2 and TRBJ2-7; 10 bases agree with TRBD2. Germline V gives CDR1 SNHLY, CDR2 FYNNEI. The CDR3 covers 15 residues. Trimming at V came to 2 bases and at J to 6 bases, leaving 7 bases not matched to a gene. The CDR3 DNA follows: TGTGCCAGCAGTGAATATCAACTAGCGGGAAGCGAGCAGTACTTC. Translated, it gives CASSEYQLAGSEQYF.

The chain joins TRBV18 to TRBJ1-5; the D is unclear. Germline V gene lookup returns CDR1 KGHSH and CDR2 LQKENI. The CDR3 extends over 12 amino acids. Trimming left V 5 bases short and J 1 base short, with 3 bases between. CDR3 in amino acids: CASSNSNQPQHF. The CDR3, as DNA: TGTGCCAGCTCAAACAGCAATCAGCCCCAGCATTTT.

The chain carries TRBV7-3 and TRBJ1-1, with D possibly matching TRBD1 (6 bases). The V gene lost 5 bases and the J gene lost 8 bases, with 15 bases spanning the gap. The CDR3 has 13 residues. Germline assignment: CDR1 SGHTA and CDR2 FQGTGA. Written as DNA, the CDR3 is TGTGCCAGCAGCCCTAGGCGGGGGGCGGAAGCTTTCTTT. It yields the protein CASSPRRGAEAFF.

The V gene is TRBV10-3, the J gene TRBJ1-4; 8 positions agree with TRBD1. The germline CDR1 and CDR2 sequences are ENHRY and SYGVKD. Trimming took 2 bases from V and 14 from J; bases not matched to a gene: 4. CDR3 length equals 12 residues. The CDR3 DNA sequence: TGTGCCATCAGTGAGCAGGGGGCTGTGCTGTTTTTT. As protein: CAISEQGAVLFF.

The V and J genes are TRBV15 and TRBJ2-7, with TRBD2 matching over 7 bases. The CDR3 spans 13 residues. The junction had 4 bases not matched to a gene; V was cut back by 5 bases and J by 3 bases. The germline V gene has CDR1 LNHNV and CDR2 YYDKDF (reference sequence). CDR3 sequence reads: CATSPGTNYEQYF. DNA for the CDR3: TGTGCCACCAGCCCCGGGACTAACTACGAGCAGTACTTC. Together with reference TRBV15 and TRBJ2-7, the CDR3 gives the full variable domain: DAMVIQNPRYQVTQFGKPVTLSCSQTLNHNVMYWYQQKSSQAPKLLFHYYDKDFNNEADTPDNFQSRRPNTSFCFLDIRSPGLGDTAMYLCATSPGTNYEQYFGPGTRLTVT.

The chain combines TRBV4-1 with TRBJ1-1; weak D call: TRBD1 (6 bases). Germline CDR1 MGHRA, CDR2 YSYEKL. The length of the CDR3 is 16 residues. The ends were cut back, 0 bases at V and 4 bases at J, with 15 bases in the middle. This chain's CDR3 is CASSQESAGRGTEAFF. DNA for the CDR3: TGCGCCAGCAGCCAAGAATCCGCAGGCAGGGGCACTGAAGCTTTCTTT.

V gene TRBV10-3 combines with J gene TRBJ2-2; the D is unclear. This CDR3 comprises 11 residues. Looked up from germline, CDR1 is ENHRY and CDR2 is SYGVKD. The V end lost 10 bases, the J end lost 4 bases, and 7 bases lay between the germline ends. CDR3 coding DNA: TGTGCCACCGGCGGCACCGGGGAGCTGTTTTTT. Residues: CATGGTGELFF.

V is TRBV5-8 and J is TRBJ1-5; D ambiguous. V was cut by 3 bases and J by 9 bases, with 10 bases left in between. The CDR3 sequence is 12 residues long. Germline V CDR1 and CDR2: SGHTS, YDEGEE. The CDR3 DNA sequence: TGTGCCAGCAGCTCCTACGAGGGGCCCCAGCATTTT. Protein sequence: CASSSYEGPQHF.

This sequence joins TRBV10-1 and TRBJ2-7; 7 bases map to TRBD2. Unmatched junction bases numbered 9, after V lost 3 bases and J lost 7 bases. From germline, CDR1 is WNHNN and CDR2 SYGVQD (reference sequence). The CDR3 has 14 amino acids. CDR3 protein: CASSESSGTGEQYF. As DNA, the CDR3 is TGCGCCAGCAGTGAATCGAGCGGGACGGGGGAGCAGTACTTC.

The rearrangement links TRBV6-5 to TRBJ1-1, with 7 bases matching TRBD1. The CDR3 spans 14 residues. The V gene's germline CDR1 is MNHEY and CDR2 SVGAGI. J lost 4 bases, V lost 2 bases, and 4 bases had no gene match. The CDR3, as DNA: TGTGCCAGCAGTTACAGTGGACAGGCCACTGAAGCTTTCTTT. The encoded protein is CASSYSGQATEAFF.

CDR3 DNA: TGTGCCACCGCGGATAATTCGTACCAAGAGACCCAGTACTTC. Translation: CATADNSYQETQYF. The genes are TRBV19 and TRBJ2-5; D is unclear. V was pared by 10 bases and J by 0 bases, with 15 bases between. The CDR3 extends over 14 amino acids. Germline CDR1 is LNHDA and CDR2 is SQIVND (reference sequence).

The chain joins TRBV19 to TRBJ2-5, with D possibly being TRBD1 (5 bases). V lost 5 bases and J 1 base, leaving 14 bases between the germline ends. The germline V gene has CDR1 LNHDA and CDR2 SQIVND (reference sequence). There are 15 residues in the CDR3. Written as DNA, the CDR3 is TGTGCCAGTAGTCCCCAAACAGGATCCCAAGAGACCCAGTACTTC. Its translation is CASSPQTGSQETQYF.

This chain uses TRBV5-1 with TRBJ2-3; D ambiguous. This CDR3 has 13 amino acids. Germline CDR1 SGHRS, CDR2 YFSETQ. V lost 4 bases to trimming and J lost 1 base, with 7 bases between them. The CDR3 sequence is CASSVKGTDTQYF. CDR3 sequence (DNA): TGCGCCAGCAGCGTTAAAGGCACAGATACGCAGTATTTT. Full variable domain (remainder filled in from reference TRBV5-1 and TRBJ2-3): KAGVTQTPRYLIKTRGQQVTLSCSPISGHRSVSWYQQTPGQGLQFLFEYFSETQRNKGNFPGRFSGRQFSNSRSEMNVSTLELGDSALYLCASSVKGTDTQYFGPGTRLTVL.

This chain links TRBV5-1 with TRBJ1-5; D not resolved. The germline gives CDR1 SGHRS, CDR2 YFSETQ. This CDR3 has 15 residues. Trimming left V 2 bases short and J 4 bases short, with 13 bases between. The CDR3 spells CASSFDGSGNQPQHF. The CDR3 region has the DNA TGCGCCAGCAGCTTTGACGGAAGTGGGAATCAGCCCCAGCATTTT. Supplemented by reference TRBV5-1 and TRBJ1-5, the full variable domain reads KAGVTQTPRYLIKTRGQQVTLSCSPISGHRSVSWYQQTPGQGLQFLFEYFSETQRNKGNFPGRFSGRQFSNSRSEMNVSTLELGDSALYLCASSFDGSGNQPQHFGDGTRLSIL.

This chain connects TRBV7-2 to TRBJ2-5; tentatively, D is TRBD1 or TRBD2 (6 bases each). The CDR3 contains 13 residues. Trimming removed 5 bases from V and 5 bases from J, with 12 bases in between. Germline V CDR1 and CDR2: SGHTA, FQGNSA. Here the CDR3 reads CASSGGGLETQYF. In nucleotides, the CDR3 is TGTGCCAGCAGCGGAGGGGGGCTGGAGACCCAGTACTTC.